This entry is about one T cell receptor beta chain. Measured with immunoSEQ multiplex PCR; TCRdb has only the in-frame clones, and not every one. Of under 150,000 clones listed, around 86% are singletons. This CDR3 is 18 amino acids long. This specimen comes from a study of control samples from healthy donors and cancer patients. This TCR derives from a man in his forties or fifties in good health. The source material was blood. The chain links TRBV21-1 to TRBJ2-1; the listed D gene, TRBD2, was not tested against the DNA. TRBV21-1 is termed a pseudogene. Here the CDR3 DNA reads TGTGCCAGCAGCAAAGAACCCCCTAGCTGGGATGGCTACAATGAGCAGTTCTTC. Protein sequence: CASSKEPPSWDGYNEQFF.